Listed here are 19 T cell receptor beta chains from one sample, sequenced in a study of blood T cell repertoires in COVID-19. Using immunoSEQ multiplex PCR, the repertoire was profiled, and TCRdb retains in-frame clones only, with some absent. The sample holds more than 70,000 clones; just over 85% are singletons and the top ten take 22%. The source material was peripheral blood. The receptors were sampled from a woman of 80 years or more in a cohort sampled during active or convalescent COVID-19.

This chain joins TRBV9 and TRBJ2-2, with D possibly matching TRBD1 (6 bases). This CDR3 is built from 14 residues. Per germline, CDR1 SGDLS and CDR2 YYNGEE. V was shortened by 4 bases and J by 5 bases, with 12 bases between the two germline ends. The CDR3 region is CASSPRDITGELFF. The CDR3, as DNA: TGTGCCAGCAGCCCAAGGGACATTACCGGGGAGCTGTTTTTT.

This chain links TRBV11-1 with TRBJ1-1; maybe TRBD1 (5 bases). V was pared by 3 bases and J by 4 bases, with 9 bases between. The CDR3 totals 13 residues. CDR1 and CDR2 (germline): SGHAT, FQDESV (reference sequence). Here the CDR3 reads CASSLGEGTEAFF. The CDR3, as DNA: TGTGCCAGCAGCTTGGGGGAGGGCACTGAAGCTTTCTTT.

The chain carries TRBV5-1 and TRBJ1-6; a weak D match, TRBD1 (6 bases). Trimming removed 1 base from V and 6 bases from J, with 8 bases in between. The CDR3 spans 14 residues. Germline assignment: CDR1 SGHRS and CDR2 YFSETQ. CDR3 bases: TGCGCCAGCAGCTTGACCAGGGGTAATTCACCCCTCCACTTT. It translates to CASSLTRGNSPLHF.

The chain links TRBV29-1 to TRBJ2-1; 11 nucleotides align to TRBD2. Trimming removed 4 bases from V and 4 bases from J; junction bases left unmatched: 3. Germline V gene data show CDR1 as SQVTM and CDR2 as ANQGSEA. The CDR3 is 14 amino acids. The CDR3 reads CSVGRTSGYNEQFF. The DNA for the CDR3 is TGCAGCGTTGGTAGGACTAGCGGGTACAATGAGCAGTTCTTC.

The gene calls are TRBV19 and TRBJ1-1; unclear D gene. Germline CDR1 and CDR2: LNHDA and SQIVND (reference sequence). V dropped 5 bases and J dropped 4 bases, with 17 bases sitting between them. The CDR3 spans 15 residues. Here the CDR3 reads CASSFHKPTSTEAFF. DNA for the CDR3: TGTGCCAGTAGTTTTCATAAACCTACTAGCACTGAAGCTTTCTTT.

V is TRBV18 and J is TRBJ2-1; a weak D match, TRBD2 (7 bases). This CDR3 has 16 amino acids. Trimming took 3 bases from V and 1 from J, leaving 13 bases between them. The germline V gene has CDR1 KGHSH and CDR2 LQKENI. CDR3: CASSPRGASSYNEQFF. DNA of the CDR3: TGTGCCAGCTCACCCCGGGGGGCAAGTTCCTACAATGAGCAGTTCTTC. Full variable domain (outside the CDR3, taken from reference TRBV18 and TRBJ2-1): NAGVMQNPRHLVRRRGQEARLRCSPMKGHSHVYWYRQLPEEGLKFMVYLQKENIIDESGMPKERFSAEFPKEGPSILRIQQVVRGDSAAYFCASSPRGASSYNEQFFGPGTRLTVL.

V is TRBV11-2 and J is TRBJ1-1; D is undetermined. Trimming cost V 3 bases and J 2 bases, with 7 bases left between them. This CDR3 is 13 amino acids long. Germline V gene sequence: CDR1 SGHAT, CDR2 FQNNGV. The CDR3 loop is CASSLYINTEAFF. For the CDR3, the DNA is TGTGCCAGCAGCTTGTACATCAACACTGAAGCTTTCTTT.

The chain carries TRBV18 and TRBJ2-2, with 12 bases lining up with TRBD1. CDR3 size: 17 residues. J gave up 8 bases and V 2 bases, and 9 bases lay outside the gene matches. From germline, CDR1 is KGHSH and CDR2 LQKENI. As DNA, the CDR3 is TGTGCCAGCTCACCAGCCCGGGACAGGGGGCATCGTGGGGAGCTGTTTTTT. Amino acid sequence: CASSPARDRGHRGELFF.

The chain combines TRBV5-8 with TRBJ2-1, with 11 bases that match TRBD2. The CDR3 extends over 15 amino acids. The J segment lost 6 bases and the V segment lost 0 bases, leaving 2 bases of the junction unmatched. The germline gives CDR1 SGHTS, CDR2 YDEGEE. CDR3 in DNA: TGTGCCAGCAGCTTGGATAGCGGGAGGGCCAATGAGCAGTTCTTC. It is translated as CASSLDSGRANEQFF.

V usage is TRBV7-9 and J usage is TRBJ1-4, with 7 bases identical to TRBD1. CDR1 and CDR2 (germline): SEHNR, FQNEAQ (reference sequence). The CDR3 runs to 15 residues. Germline trimming cut 5 bases from V and 0 bases from J; bases unmatched to any gene: 3. CDR3 in amino acids: CASSQGTATNEKLFF. CDR3 sequence (DNA): TGTGCCAGCAGCCAGGGGACAGCAACTAATGAAAAACTGTTTTTT.

By sample fraction, this clone is medium-sized. The CDR3 region has the DNA TGTGCCACCAGGAGCGGGGGCGGGAATGAATACGAGCAGTACTTC. The encoded protein is CATRSGGGNEYEQYF. V gene TRBV15 combines with J gene TRBJ2-7; TRBD2 agrees at 8 bases. Per the germline V gene, CDR1 is LNHNV and CDR2 is YYDKDF (reference sequence). Trimming at V came to 6 bases and at J to 4 bases, leaving 11 bases not matched to a gene. This CDR3 spans 15 amino acids.

The rearrangement uses TRBV30 and TRBJ1-2, with a weak D call TRBD1 (6 bases). From germline, CDR1 is GTSNPN and CDR2 SVGIG (reference sequence). CDR3 size: 13 residues. V shed 0 bases and J shed 10 bases, with 15 bases lying between them. In nucleotides, the CDR3 is TGTGCCTGGAGTGTTATCAGGGGCAACGACTACACCTTC. Encoded protein: CAWSVIRGNDYTF.

The V gene is TRBV7-3, the J gene TRBJ2-3; 10 bases align to TRBD1. CDR1 and CDR2 from the germline V gene are SGHTA and FQGTGA. Trimming cost V 5 bases and J 2 bases; bases outside gene matches: 4. The CDR3 length is 15 residues. The CDR3 here is CASSRQGANTDTQYF. In DNA, the CDR3 is TGTGCCAGCAGCCGACAGGGGGCCAACACAGATACGCAGTATTTT.

This clone was seen a single time. This chain connects TRBV18 to TRBJ1-2; TRBD1 agrees at 8 bases. Losses at the gene ends were 3 bases for V and 4 bases for J; bases not matched to a gene: 4. Per germline, CDR1 KGHSH and CDR2 LQKENI. CDR3 length: 14 residues. The CDR3 coding sequence is TGTGCCAGCTCACCGGGACAGGACTTCTATGGCTACACCTTC. Amino acid sequence: CASSPGQDFYGYTF.

This clone occurred once. The chain recombines TRBV27 with TRBJ2-1; D possibly corresponds to TRBD2 (6 bases). V lost 5 bases, J lost 8 bases, and 19 bases lay in between. Germline CDR1 is MNHEY and CDR2 is SMNVEV (reference sequence). The CDR3 is 15 residues long. CDR3: CASSVRLGVKDEQFF. DNA for the CDR3: TGTGCCAGCAGTGTCAGACTAGGGGTTAAGGATGAGCAGTTCTTC.

The genes are TRBV2 and TRBJ2-7; tentative D call: TRBD1 (6 bases). Trimming pared 4 bases from V and 6 bases from J, leaving 13 bases between. The CDR3 is 13 residues long. Germline loops: CDR1 SNHLY, CDR2 FYNNEI. CDR3 amino acids: CASSVSQGGEQYV. CDR3 coding DNA: TGTGCCAGCAGTGTGTCACAGGGTGGCGAGCAGTACGTC.

The chain employs TRBV5-1 and TRBJ2-3; 14 bases agree with TRBD2. V lost 3 bases, J lost 4 bases, and 4 bases stayed unmatched. Germline V gene data show CDR1 as SGHRS and CDR2 as YFSETQ. This CDR3 has 16 amino acids. The CDR3 nucleotides read TGCGCCAGCAGCTCAGGGACTAGCGGGAGAGCAGATACGCAGTATTTT. Translated, it gives CASSSGTSGRADTQYF.

V gene TRBV3-1 (or the pseudogene TRBV3-2) combines with J gene TRBJ2-1; the D gene is possibly TRBD2 (6 bases). The germline V gene has CDR1 LGHDT and CDR2 YNNKEL (reference sequence). V was pared by 4 bases and J by 6 bases, with 13 bases between. This CDR3 region has 14 residues. CDR3 in amino acids: CASSPGLYPNEQFF. Written as DNA, the CDR3 is TGTGCCAGCAGCCCGGGACTCTACCCCAATGAGCAGTTCTTC.

A single count supports this clone. The V and J genes are TRBV19 and TRBJ1-3; the D gene is possibly TRBD1 (5 bases). Germline CDR1 reads LNHDA; CDR2 reads SQIVND (reference sequence). The CDR3 contains 16 residues. The V end was cut by 6 bases, the J end by 0 bases, with 15 bases between. As DNA, the CDR3 is TGTGCCAGTAGCCTACAGGTCCTTAACTCTGGAAACACCATATATTTT. This encodes CASSLQVLNSGNTIYF.